This TCR beta chain came from a study of shared clonotypes between healthy human individuals. Study summary: Donor composition was a couple of women and a few men, aged 18 to 49.

Per the original data handling: ImmunoSEQ only sent back junction sequences with no quality scores, so filtering was done differently. Sequencing was performed with immunoSEQ multiplex PCR; in TCRdb, only in-frame clones are kept and a portion is missing. From that table come the V and J calls and clone size; the DNA was used to work out D and trimming. The table includes hundreds of thousands of clones, around 67% detected once. Comment on this clone: Its target is unknown.

Germline assignment: CDR1 MNHEY and CDR2 SMNVEV (reference sequence). The length of the CDR3 is 17 residues. V lost 4 bases and J lost 0, with 18 bases in between. Study results and limitations: Lower generation probabilities were found for non-shared clonotypes than for those shared by all four donors. Researchers found naive subsets generally carried larger estimated richness than memory subsets.

The sequence was collected from a woman in her 30s in good health. The chain links TRBV27 to TRBJ1-2, with a possible D match to TRBD1 (5 bases). Sequencing was done on a sample of memory CD4+ T cells sorted from blood. Subset denoted: CD45RA-negative fraction. For the CDR3, the DNA is TGTGCCAGCAGTTCCTCCTGGTTGGGGGTCACTAACTATGGCTACACCTTC. Protein sequence: CASSSSWLGVTNYGYTF.